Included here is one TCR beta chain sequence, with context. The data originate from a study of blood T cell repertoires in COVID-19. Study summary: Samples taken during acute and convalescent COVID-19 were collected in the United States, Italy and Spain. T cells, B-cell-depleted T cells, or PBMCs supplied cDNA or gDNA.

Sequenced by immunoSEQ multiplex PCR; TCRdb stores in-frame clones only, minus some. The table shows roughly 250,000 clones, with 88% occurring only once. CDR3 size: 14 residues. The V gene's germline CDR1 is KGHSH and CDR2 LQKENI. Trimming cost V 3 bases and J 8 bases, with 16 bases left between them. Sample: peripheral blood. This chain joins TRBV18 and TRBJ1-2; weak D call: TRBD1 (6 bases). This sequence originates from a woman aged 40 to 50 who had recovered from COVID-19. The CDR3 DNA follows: TGTGCCAGCTCACCGGGACATACCATCGGGGGCTACACCTTC. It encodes CASSPGHTIGGYTF.